The 19 T cell receptor beta chains below were found in one sample sequenced in a study of molecular identifiers for immune sequencing clone quantification. TCRdb ran MiXCR on the PCR reads and lists one entry per CDR3 protein. The sample includes about 630,000 distinct CDR3 sequences, 25% seen only once; the top ten take 0.6% to 0.9%. The sample consisted of naive CD8+ T cells from blood, with Jurkat cell RNA spiked in. The subset was: FACS-sorted CD8+CD4-CCR7+CD45RA+ naive T cells. The receptors come from a human donor in good health. Some libraries in this study had Jurkat cell RNA spiked in.

This clonotype was seen ten or more times. J is TRBJ2-3 and V is TRBV12-3 or TRBV12-4, with D possibly TRBD1 on 6 matching bases. The CDR3 is 15 amino acids. V lost 5 bases and J 0 bases, leaving 12 bases between the germline ends. The CDR3 region has the DNA TGTGCCAGCAGTCTTCAGGGGCTGAGCACAGATACGCAGTATTTT. This codes for CASSLQGLSTDTQYF.

This clonotype was detected ten times or more. The genes are TRBV20-1 and TRBJ2-7; no definite D call. The CDR3 is 13 amino acids. Germline V gives CDR1 DFQATT, CDR2 SNEGSKA (reference sequence). The ends were cut back, 0 bases at V and 3 bases at J, with 9 bases in the middle. The CDR3 protein is CSARDSEYYEQYF. In nucleotides, the CDR3 is TGCAGTGCTAGAGATTCAGAGTACTACGAGCAGTACTTC.

The rearrangement links TRBV12-3 or TRBV12-4 to TRBJ2-7; possible D gene TRBD1, 5 bases. V shed 3 bases and J shed 0 bases, with 9 bases lying between them. This CDR3 has 14 amino acids. The CDR3 nucleotides read TGTGCCAGCAGTTTGTTTACAGGCTCCTACGAGCAGTACTTC. Its translation is CASSLFTGSYEQYF.

This clonotype was seen repeatedly, ten times or more. The chain recombines TRBV12-3 or TRBV12-4 with TRBJ1-4, with D unresolved. The CDR3 loop spans 15 amino acids. Trimming took off 1 base at V and 10 bases at J, with 16 bases between the two ends. This CDR3 is CASSLEVSPSRKLFF. CDR3 coding DNA: TGTGCCAGCAGTTTAGAGGTGTCCCCGAGCCGAAAACTGTTTTTT.

The chain recombines TRBV4-3 with TRBJ2-2; TRBD2 aligns across 8 bases. Trimming cost V 0 bases and J 6 bases; bases outside gene matches: 15. The CDR3 spans 19 residues. CDR1 and CDR2 from the germline V gene are LGHNA and YSLEER. The CDR3 coding sequence is TGCGCCAGCAGCCAAGAGTCCCCCCTGGGGAGCGGGAGAGCCGGGGAGCTGTTTTTT. Translated: CASSQESPLGSGRAGELFF.

The chain is built from TRBV30 and TRBJ2-3, with 7 nucleotides matching TRBD1. The CDR3 totals 16 residues. Trimming removed 5 bases from V and 3 bases from J; junction bases left unmatched: 14. CDR1 GTSNPN and CDR2 SVGIG come from the germline V gene (reference sequence). The CDR3 protein is CAWWRHPGQTTDTQYF. As DNA, the CDR3 is TGTGCCTGGTGGAGACATCCGGGACAGACGACAGATACGCAGTATTTT.

This clonotype was detected many times. This chain uses TRBV7-9 with TRBJ1-1; D unresolved. The germline V and J ends were trimmed by 11 bases and 6 bases, with 7 bases remaining between them. Germline CDR1 is SEHNR and CDR2 is FQNEAQ (reference sequence). The CDR3 is 9 residues long. The CDR3 sequence is CAPEPEAFF. CDR3 DNA sequence: TGTGCCCCTGAGCCTGAAGCTTTCTTT.

As to this clonotype: A read error may explain this, as a much larger clone is one base away. V gene TRBV7-9 combines with J gene TRBJ2-3; D remains unclear. TRBJ1-5 explains the end of the DNA better; the J call may be wrong. The CDR3 contains 16 residues. Germline CDR1 SEHNR, CDR2 FQNEAQ (reference sequence). The CDR3 nucleotides are TGTGCCAGCAGCATCTGGACTAGCGGGAGCACAGATACGCAGCATTTT. It yields the protein CASSIWTSGSTDTQHF.

This clonotype was observed a few times. The gene calls are TRBV9 and TRBJ2-1, with TRBD1 as a possible D gene (5 bases). Germline assignment: CDR1 SGDLS and CDR2 YYNGEE. The CDR3 extends over 15 amino acids. Trimming took 0 bases from V and 1 from J, leaving 8 bases between them. The CDR3 coding sequence is TGTGCCAGCAGCGTAGATAAGGGGTCCTACAATGAGCAGTTCTTC. Translation gives CASSVDKGSYNEQFF.

Ten or more counts support this clonotype. CDR3 loop: CASSSLGAARETQYF. In DNA, the CDR3 is TGTGCCAGCAGCTCGCTCGGAGCAGCGCGAGAGACCCAGTACTTC. The chain carries TRBV7-2 and TRBJ2-5; no clear D. Trimming pared 4 bases from V and 4 bases from J, leaving 16 bases between. CDR1 and CDR2 from the germline V gene are SGHTA and FQGNSA. CDR3 length: 15 residues.

Many counts were recorded for this clonotype. This sequence joins TRBV14 and TRBJ2-3; D possibly uses TRBD1 or TRBD2 (5 bases each). V lost 4 bases and J 0 bases, leaving 14 bases between the germline ends. The germline V gene encodes CDR1 SGHDN and CDR2 FVKESK. CDR3 length: 16 residues. CDR3 nucleotides: TGTGCCAGCAGCCCGACGAGGGGTTCTAGCACAGATACGCAGTATTTT. Amino acid sequence: CASSPTRGSSTDTQYF. Full variable domain (remainder filled in from reference TRBV14 and TRBJ2-3): EAGVTQFPSHSVIEKGQTVTLRCDPISGHDNLYWYRRVMGKEIKFLLHFVKESKQDESGMPNNRFLAERTGGTYSTLKVQPAELEDSGVYFCASSPTRGSSTDTQYFGPGTRLTVL.

This clonotype has just a few counts. V is TRBV30 and J is TRBJ1-6, with D tentatively TRBD1 (5 bases). V was clipped by 1 base and J by 5 bases, with 15 bases between them. This CDR3 contains 16 residues. The germline CDR1 and CDR2 sequences are GTSNPN and SVGIG (reference sequence). CDR3: CAWSGLGGINNSPLHF. The DNA of the CDR3 is TGTGCCTGGAGTGGCCTGGGGGGAATAAATAATTCACCCCTCCACTTT.

In its sample, this clonotype was seen many times. CDR3 protein: CASSLEEGRGTEAFF. The DNA of the CDR3 is TGTGCCAGCAGCTTAGAGGAAGGGAGGGGAACTGAAGCTTTCTTT. The V gene is TRBV7-8, the J gene TRBJ1-1; D possibly corresponds to TRBD1 (5 bases). Germline CDR1 reads SGHVS; CDR2 reads FQNEAQ. This CDR3 has 15 amino acids. V was clipped by 1 base and J by 5 bases, with 14 bases between them. The whole variable domain, remainder taken from reference TRBV7-8 and TRBJ1-1, is GAGVSQSPRYKVAKRGQDVALRCDPISGHVSLFWYQQALGQGPEFLTYFQNEAQLDKSGLPSDRFFAERPEGSVSTLKIQRTQQEDSAVYLCASSLEEGRGTEAFFGQGTRLTVV.

This clonotype turned up a few times. The genes are TRBV6-6 and TRBJ2-2; possible D gene TRBD2, 6 bases. CDR3 length: 16 amino acids. Germline CDR1 and CDR2: MNHNY and SVGAGI (reference sequence). V shed 0 bases and J shed 3 bases, with 11 bases lying between them. In nucleotides, the CDR3 is TGTGCCAGCAGTTACTCGGGGGGAGTTGACACCGGGGAGCTGTTTTTT. Protein product: CASSYSGGVDTGELFF.

This clonotype was detected ten times or more. The chain recombines TRBV5-1 with TRBJ1-3, with 8 bases fitting TRBD1. The CDR3 consists of 15 residues. V lost 4 bases to trimming and J lost 0 bases; unmatched junction nucleotides: 3. Germline values: CDR1 SGHRS, CDR2 YFSETQ. CDR3 residues: CASSHDRGSGNTIYF. For the CDR3, the DNA is TGCGCCAGCAGCCACGACAGGGGCTCTGGAAACACCATATATTTT.

In this sample, this clonotype turned up many times. The gene calls are TRBV29-1 and TRBJ1-3; 7 bases are a match to TRBD1. The J segment lost 3 bases and the V segment lost 6 bases, leaving 5 bases of the junction unmatched. The CDR3 contains 13 residues. The germline V gene has CDR1 SQVTM and CDR2 ANQGSEA. Here the CDR3 reads CSVYRGGGNTIYF. The CDR3 DNA sequence: TGCAGCGTGTACAGGGGAGGTGGAAACACCATATATTTT.

This clonotype was seen a handful of times. The J gene is TRBJ2-3, the V gene TRBV3-1; TRBD1 aligns across 8 bases. The CDR3 consists of 16 residues. The V and J ends lost 1 base and 0 bases, in that order; junction bases with no gene match: 3. Germline CDR1 and CDR2: LGHDT and YNNKEL (reference sequence). This CDR3 is CASSQVGQASTDTQYF. The CDR3 DNA is TGTGCCAGCAGCCAAGTGGGACAGGCGAGCACAGATACGCAGTATTTT.

This clonotype showed up many times. The V and J genes are TRBV20-1 and TRBJ2-4; 11 bases are shared with TRBD1. Trimming took 6 bases from V and 0 from J; bases not matched to a gene: 13. The CDR3 is made up of 18 amino acids. Germline V CDR1 and CDR2: DFQATT, SNEGSKA (reference sequence). CDR3 region: CSAKGTGGTELAKNIQYF. DNA of the CDR3: TGCAGTGCAAAGGGGACAGGGGGTACGGAGCTAGCCAAAAACATTCAGTACTTC.

This clonotype was seen only a few times. The chain carries TRBV11-2 and TRBJ1-2; perhaps TRBD1 as D (6 bases). This CDR3 contains 15 residues. V was trimmed by 4 bases and J by 3 bases, leaving 15 bases between them. The V gene's germline CDR1 is SGHAT and CDR2 FQNNGV. CDR3 bases: TGTGCCAGCAGCTCCAACAGGGCGGAAGACTATGGCTACACCTTC. As protein: CASSSNRAEDYGYTF.